The 24 T cell receptor beta chains reported below all come from one sample, sequenced in a study of cytomegalovirus exposure and HLA in healthy donors (dated by TCRdb to between 2016 and 2019). Library preparation used the immunoSEQ multiplex PCR assay. For the multiplex PCR, a mixture combining 60 forward primers for TCR Vbeta segments and 13 reverse primers for TCR Jbeta segments was used. TCRdb provides this immuneACCESS table in a form limited to in-frame rearrangements. Some clones are lacking; in checked studies, under half of them reflect an unresolved V gene, and why the rest are absent is not known. Across this sample there are 110,000 to 150,000 clones, with more than 80% seen only once. Of the sample, approximately 4.2% is held by the ten largest clones. The sample was PBMCs. The origin of the receptors is a woman between 35 and 50 years old in good health and CMV-seropositive.

CDR3 region: CASSQENRENIQYF. The CDR3 bases are TGTGCCAGCAGCCAAGAAAACAGGGAAAACATTCAGTACTTC. V is TRBV4-2 and J is TRBJ2-4; the D gene is possibly TRBD1 (6 bases). The CDR3 length is 14 residues. Trimming left V 0 bases short and J 5 bases short, with 8 bases between. From germline, CDR1 is LGHNA and CDR2 YNFKEQ.

V is TRBV7-2 and J is TRBJ2-1, with a possible D match to TRBD2 (5 bases). Deletions cut 2 bases from V and 4 bases from J, with 12 bases between. CDR3 length: 15 amino acids. The V gene's germline CDR1 is SGHTA and CDR2 FQGNSA. The CDR3 nucleotides are TGTGCCAGCAGCTTACAGAGGACGGGATACAATGAGCAGTTCTTC. As protein: CASSLQRTGYNEQFF. The complete variable domain, with remaining parts taken from reference TRBV7-2 and TRBJ2-1, reads GAGVSQSPSNKVTEKGKDVELRCDPISGHTALYWYRQSLGQGLEFLIYFQGNSAPDKSGLPSDRFSAERTGGSVSTLTIQRTQQEDSAVYLCASSLQRTGYNEQFFGPGTRLTVL.

The J gene is TRBJ2-7, the V gene TRBV2; TRBD1 might be the D (6 bases). CDR1 and CDR2 from the germline V gene are SNHLY and FYNNEI. V was cut by 8 bases and J by 3 bases, with 11 bases left in between. This CDR3 has 12 amino acids. This CDR3 is CASFLDSYEQYF. In DNA, the CDR3 is TGTGCCAGCTTCTTGGACAGCTACGAGCAGTACTTC.

This chain connects TRBV27 to TRBJ2-3, with D unresolved. The CDR3 length is 11 residues. Germline assignment: CDR1 MNHEY and CDR2 SMNVEV (reference sequence). Trimming shortened V by 7 bases and J by 6 bases, and 8 bases separated the two germline ends. This chain's CDR3 is CASTSRDTQYF. Written as DNA, the CDR3 is TGTGCCAGCACTTCCCGGGATACGCAGTATTTT.

The chain links TRBV2 to TRBJ2-1, with 10 bases that match TRBD2. The CDR3 covers 15 residues. The J segment lost 4 bases and the V segment lost 1 base, leaving 1 base of the junction unmatched. Germline V CDR1 and CDR2: SNHLY, FYNNEI. CDR3 amino acids: CASSEGAGGYNEQFF. DNA for the CDR3: TGTGCCAGCAGTGAAGGAGCGGGGGGGTACAATGAGCAGTTCTTC.

This clone was counted between two and nine times. The CDR3: CASSEYRSNTGELFF. CDR3 nucleotides: TGCGCCAGCAGTGAGTACAGATCGAACACCGGGGAGCTGTTTTTT. V usage is TRBV10-1 and J usage is TRBJ2-2; D gene ambiguous. Trimming took off 1 base at V and 0 bases at J, with 6 bases between the two ends. The CDR3 length is 15 residues. The germline CDR1 and CDR2 sequences are WNHNN and SYGVQD (reference sequence).

This chain connects TRBV4-3 to TRBJ1-2; TRBD1 agrees at 9 bases. V was pared by 0 bases and J by 2 bases, with 1 base of the junction left unmatched. Germline V gene lookup returns CDR1 LGHNA and CDR2 YSLEER. The CDR3 runs 15 residues. The CDR3 DNA reads TGCGCCAGCAGCCAAGATGGACAGGGGAACTATGGCTACACCTTC. As protein: CASSQDGQGNYGYTF.

This clone was seen a handful of times. This chain connects TRBV30 to TRBJ2-2, with 9 bases identical to TRBD1. Germline V gene sequence: CDR1 GTSNPN, CDR2 SVGIG (reference sequence). This CDR3 is built from 16 residues. The V segment lost 1 base and the J segment 3 bases; nucleotides outside the gene matches: 6. Here the CDR3 reads CAWSGGQGGYTGELFF. DNA of the CDR3: TGTGCCTGGAGTGGGGGACAGGGAGGCTACACCGGGGAGCTGTTTTTT.

This chain joins TRBV29-1 and TRBJ2-3; D possibly corresponds to TRBD2 (5 bases). The length of the CDR3 is 12 residues. Per germline, CDR1 SQVTM and CDR2 ANQGSEA. The ends were cut back, 1 base at V and 6 bases at J, with 8 bases in the middle. The CDR3 DNA reads TGCAGCGTTGAAGGACTACAGGATACGCAGTATTTT. Its translation: CSVEGLQDTQYF.

Here the CDR3 reads CASSFRAKNQPQHF. The CDR3 nucleotides are TGTGCCAGCAGTTTCAGGGCTAAAAATCAGCCCCAGCATTTT. V and J are TRBV27 and TRBJ1-5, with a weak D call TRBD1 (5 bases). Germline V CDR1 and CDR2: MNHEY, SMNVEV (reference sequence). This CDR3 comprises 14 residues. V was shortened by 3 bases and J by 4 bases, with 10 bases between the two germline ends.

The V gene is TRBV29-1, the J gene TRBJ2-7, with 9 bases matching TRBD1. Losses at the gene ends were 7 bases for V and 4 bases for J; bases not matched to a gene: 5. The CDR3 totals 12 residues. In germline, CDR1 is SQVTM, CDR2 ANQGSEA. The CDR3 loop reads CSADRGGYEQYF. The CDR3 nucleotides are TGCAGCGCCGACAGGGGGGGGTACGAGCAGTACTTC.

The chain recombines TRBV6-5 with TRBJ1-4; TRBD1 is a possible D gene (5 bases). The V gene lost 0 bases and the J gene lost 4 bases, with 9 bases spanning the gap. This CDR3 has 15 amino acids. Germline lookup yields CDR1 MNHEY and CDR2 SVGAGI. The CDR3 sequence: CASSYSVQDNEKLFF. Written as DNA, the CDR3 is TGTGCCAGCAGTTACTCGGTACAGGATAATGAAAAACTGTTTTTT.

A single count supports this clone. This chain links TRBV2 with TRBJ1-6, with 7 bases aligning to TRBD1. V gave up 5 bases and J gave up 8 bases; unmatched junction bases: 12. The CDR3 sequence is 16 residues long. CDR1 SNHLY and CDR2 FYNNEI come from the germline V gene. The CDR3 DNA sequence: TGTGCCAGCAGTATTAGACGGGACAGAGGCTATTCACCCCTCCACTTT. Residues: CASSIRRDRGYSPLHF. The full variable domain, in which reference TRBV2 and TRBJ1-6 provide the parts outside the CDR3, is EPEVTQTPSHQVTQMGQEVILRCVPISNHLYFYWYRQILGQKVEFLVSFYNNEISEKSEIFDDQFSVERPDGSNFTLKIRSTKLEDSAMYFCASSIRRDRGYSPLHFGNGTRLTVT.

The rearrangement uses TRBV28 and TRBJ2-7, with a tentative D call TRBD1 (5 bases). Germline loops: CDR1 MDHEN, CDR2 SYDVKM. Deletions cut 6 bases from V and 0 bases from J, with 9 bases between. This CDR3 contains 13 residues. CDR3 amino acids: CASRMTASYEQYF. In DNA, the CDR3 is TGTGCCAGCAGGATGACAGCCTCCTACGAGCAGTACTTC.

The chain recombines TRBV30 with TRBJ1-5; possible D gene TRBD1, 5 bases. The CDR3 contains 14 residues. CDR1 is GTSNPN, CDR2 SVGIG, per germline (reference sequence). V gave up 0 bases and J gave up 4 bases, with 10 bases separating them. The CDR3: CAWSVLGGNQPQHF. The DNA for the CDR3 is TGTGCCTGGAGTGTCCTGGGGGGAAATCAGCCCCAGCATTTT.

The chain combines TRBV9 with TRBJ2-7; D remains ambiguous. The CDR3 runs 13 residues. Germline V gives CDR1 SGDLS, CDR2 YYNGEE. The V end lost 6 bases, the J end lost 6 bases, and 16 bases lay between the germline ends. CDR3 amino acids: CASNGPKSSEQYF. Here the CDR3 DNA reads TGTGCCAGCAATGGGCCCAAGAGCTCCGAGCAGTACTTC.

This clone was seen a single time. The DNA for the CDR3 is TGTGCCAGCAGCTCTGACAGGGTGGTGCTCACCGGGGAGCTGTTTTTT. Translation: CASSSDRVVLTGELFF. The J gene is TRBJ2-2, the V gene TRBV11-2, with 7 bases identical to TRBD1. There are 16 residues in the CDR3. CDR1 and CDR2 from the germline V gene are SGHAT and FQNNGV. With 4 bases clipped from V and 4 bases from J, the junction kept 9 bases outside the gene matches. Full variable domain (missing parts from reference TRBV11-2 and TRBJ2-2): EAGVAQSPRYKIIEKRQSVAFWCNPISGHATLYWYQQILGQGPKLLIQFQNNGVVDDSQLPKDRFSAERLKGVDSTLKIQPAKLEDSAVYLCASSSDRVVLTGELFFGEGSRLTVL.

Only one count was recorded for this clone. V is TRBV2 and J is TRBJ2-2, with 7 nucleotides matching TRBD1. The germline CDR1 and CDR2 sequences are SNHLY and FYNNEI. Trimming removed 4 bases from V and 6 bases from J; junction bases left unmatched: 2. The CDR3 totals 13 residues. The CDR3 here is CASSVGGPGELFF. Written as DNA, the CDR3 is TGTGCCAGCAGTGTAGGGGGCCCCGGGGAGCTGTTTTTT.

This chain joins TRBV10-3 and TRBJ2-5; D call uncertain. The CDR3 is 12 amino acids. CDR1 and CDR2 (germline): ENHRY, SYGVKD. Trimming pared 3 bases from V and 4 bases from J, leaving 6 bases between. CDR3 region: CAISDPGETQYF. In nucleotides, the CDR3 is TGTGCCATCAGTGACCCGGGAGAGACCCAGTACTTC.

This clone was observed a single time. The gene calls are TRBV10-3 and TRBJ1-3, with 8 nucleotides matching TRBD1. The CDR3 is 14 amino acids. Germline CDR1 is ENHRY and CDR2 is SYGVKD. With V trimmed by 6 bases and J by 2 bases, 3 bases remained unmatched. In DNA form, the CDR3 reads TGTGCCATCAGCAAGACAGGGGCTGGAAACACCATATATTTT. It translates to CAISKTGAGNTIYF.

Only one count was recorded for this clone. The J gene is TRBJ1-1, the V gene TRBV7-2, with no clear D. This CDR3 comprises 14 residues. Trimming shortened V by 5 bases and J by 2 bases, and 12 bases separated the two germline ends. CDR1 and CDR2 (germline): SGHTA, FQGNSA. The CDR3 here is CASSRSPINTEAFF. Here the CDR3 DNA reads TGTGCCAGCAGCCGAAGCCCCATTAACACTGAAGCTTTCTTT. The full variable domain, completed using reference TRBV7-2 and TRBJ1-1, is GAGVSQSPSNKVTEKGKDVELRCDPISGHTALYWYRQSLGQGLEFLIYFQGNSAPDKSGLPSDRFSAERTGGSVSTLTIQRTQQEDSAVYLCASSRSPINTEAFFGQGTRLTVV.

The chain links TRBV4-1 to TRBJ2-3; a possible D gene is TRBD2 (7 bases). This CDR3 spans 17 amino acids. V was cut by 4 bases and J by 2 bases, with 19 bases left in between. Germline V gene data show CDR1 as MGHRA and CDR2 as YSYEKL. The DNA of the CDR3 is TGCGCCAGCAGCCCCCAGGAGGGGGGGGGCACCACAGATACGCAGTATTTT. This gives the protein CASSPQEGGGTTDTQYF.

V is TRBV5-6 and J is TRBJ2-5; D unresolved. The DNA end is a closer match to TRBJ2-7, so the J assignment may be wrong. Looked up from germline, CDR1 is SGHDT and CDR2 is YYEEEE. The CDR3 loop spans 12 amino acids. The CDR3 sequence: CASSYDIYEQYF. CDR3 bases: TGTGCCAGCAGCTACGACATTTACGAGCAGTACTTC.

The V and J genes are TRBV29-1 and TRBJ2-1; TRBD1 matches at 8 bases. The germline gives CDR1 SQVTM, CDR2 ANQGSEA. The trim removed 4 bases at V and 14 bases at J, leaving 7 bases unmatched. There are 11 residues in the CDR3. DNA of the CDR3: TGCAGCGTTGTTCGGGGACAGGAAAAGTTCTTC. Protein: CSVVRGQEKFF.